These T cell receptor beta chains were read from a single sample in a study of blood T cell repertoires in COVID-19. Libraries were prepared by immunoSEQ multiplex PCR; TCRdb keeps only in-frame clonotypes and omits some of them. The data hold approximately 240,000 clones, with over 75% observed a single time. The sample consisted of peripheral blood. The receptors originated from a woman aged 35 to 49 who had recovered from COVID-19. Each CDR3 is given with its conserved first and last residue. The D gene is left open where the match is weak. Not every row has a clone size; where given, it reads once, few, many or a size class.

TRBJ2-2 - TRBV15 TRBD1 TGTGCCACCAGGGTCGGACAGGGGCCTCTCACCGGGGAGCTGTTTTTT CATRVGQGPLTGELFF
TRBJ2-1 - TRBV6-5 TRBD2 TGTGCCAGCAGCAAGCGGGAAGCCCTCACCAATGAGCAGTTCTTC CASSKREALTNEQFF
TRBJ1-2 - TRBV19 - TGTGCCAGTAAGACAGCCTCCTATGGCTACACCTTC CASKTASYGYTF
TRBJ1-1 - TRBV9 - TGTGCCAGCAGCGTAGTGGGCAGCAACACTGAAGCTTTCTTT CASSVVGSNTEAFF
TRBJ2-1 - TRBV4-3 TRBD2 TGCGCCAGCAGCCAAGGACTAGCGGACAATGAGCAGTTCTTC CASSQGLADNEQFF
TRBJ2-7 - TRBV19 TRBD1 TGTGCCAGTAGTATCCGGGACAGCTCCTACGAGCAGTACTTC CASSIRDSSYEQYF
TRBJ1-2 - TRBV2 - TGTGCCAGCAGCGGGGGACGGGTCTATGGCTACACCTTC CASSGGRVYGYTF
TRBJ2-1 - TRBV7-2 - TGTGCCAGCAGCTTAGATAGAACACTAGCCTACAATGAGCAGTTCTTC CASSLDRTLAYNEQFF
TRBJ2-7 once TRBV30 TRBD2 TGTGCCTGGAGTCGGGGGGTCTCCTACGAGCAGTACTTC CAWSRGVSYEQYF
TRBJ2-7 - TRBV21-1 - TGTGCCAGCAGCAAAAATAAACACGGGACAGGGAGCTCCTACGAGCAGTACTTC CASSKNKHGTGSSYEQYF
TRBJ2-5 - TRBV27 - TGTGCCAGCACCAAACAGGGACAAGAGACCCAGTACTTC CASTKQGQETQYF
TRBJ2-3 once TRBV3-1/TRBV3-2 - TGTGCCAGCAGCCAAGGCGCTACGGGCACAGATACGCAGTATTTT CASSQGATGTDTQYF
TRBJ1-3 once TRBV28 TRBD1 TGTGCCAGCAGTTTGACAGGGAGCTCTGGAAACACCATATATTTT CASSLTGSSGNTIYF
TRBJ2-2 - TRBV28 - TGTGCCAGCAGTTTAGGGGGGGCCCTTGCCGGGGAGCTGTTTTTT CASSLGGALAGELFF
TRBJ1-5 - TRBV7-2 - TGTGCCAGCAGCTCCAGAGGGGGGGGGTCCTATAGCAATCAGCCCCAGCATTTT CASSSRGGGSYSNQPQHF
TRBJ1-5 - TRBV14 - TGTGCCAGCAGCCGAAGGGGAGGGGCAGGTCCCTTCAATCAGCCCCAGCATTTT CASSRRGGAGPFNQPQHF
TRBJ2-1 - TRBV5-1 TRBD2 TGCGCCAGCAGCGTTCCTAGCGGGGGGGCCCTGAATGAGCAGTTCTTC CASSVPSGGALNEQFF
TRBJ1-1 - TRBV5-1 TRBD1 TGCGCCAGCGGCGCCAGACAGGGGGCTGACACTGAAGCTTTCTTT CASGARQGADTEAFF
TRBJ2-1 - TRBV7-9 - TGTGCCAGCAGCCGGGATTTCTCCTACAATGAGCAGTTCTTC CASSRDFSYNEQFF
TRBJ2-2 - TRBV24-1 TRBD1 TGTGCCACCAGTGATCCGGGGACAGGGGGACGAACCGGGGAGCTGTTTTTT CATSDPGTGGRTGELFF
TRBJ2-5 - TRBV19 - TGTGCCAGTAGTAAAGTGATCGGGCTAGCAGGAGAGACCCAGTACTTC CASSKVIGLAGETQYF
TRBJ2-5 - TRBV28 TRBD2 TGTGCCAGCAGTCCCGGGGGGGTAGAGACCCAGTACTTC CASSPGGVETQYF
TRBJ2-5 - TRBV6-6 TRBD2 TGTGCCAGCACCCCGACTAGCCGAGAGACCCAGTACTTC CASTPTSRETQYF
TRBJ1-4 - TRBV4-2 TRBD1 TGTGCCAGCAGCCGGTCAGATGGGACAGCAGCCGTGACTGCAACTAATGAAAAACTGTTTTTT CASSRSDGTAAVTATNEKLFF
TRBJ1-4 - TRBV5-1 TRBD1 TGCGCCAGCCGGGACAGGGAAGGGGAAAAACTGTTTTTT CASRDREGEKLFF
TRBJ1-3 - TRBV15 - TGTGCCACCAGCAAAGACGGCGGGGCTCGGGCTGGAAACACCATATATTTT CATSKDGGARAGNTIYF
TRBJ1-4 once TRBV7-6 TRBD1 TGTGCCAGCAGCAGGCCAGGGGGGCTCGGTGAAAAACTGTTTTTT CASSRPGGLGEKLFF